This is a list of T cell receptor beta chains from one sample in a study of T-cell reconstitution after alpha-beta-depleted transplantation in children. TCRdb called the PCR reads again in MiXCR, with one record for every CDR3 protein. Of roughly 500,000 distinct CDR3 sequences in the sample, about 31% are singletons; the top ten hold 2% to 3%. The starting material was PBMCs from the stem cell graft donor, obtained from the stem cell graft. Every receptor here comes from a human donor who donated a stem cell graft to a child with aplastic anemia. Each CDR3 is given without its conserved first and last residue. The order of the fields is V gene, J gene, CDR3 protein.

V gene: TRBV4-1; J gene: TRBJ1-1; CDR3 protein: ASSQVAQNTEAF
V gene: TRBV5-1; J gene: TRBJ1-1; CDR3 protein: ASSAEGQGLPEAF
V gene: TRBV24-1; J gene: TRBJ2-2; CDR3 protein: ATSDSGRPTGELF
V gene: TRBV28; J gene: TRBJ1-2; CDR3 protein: ASSWGQLYGYT
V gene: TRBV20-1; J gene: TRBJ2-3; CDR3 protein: SAIGTSGRQDTQY
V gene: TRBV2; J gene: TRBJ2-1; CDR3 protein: ASRAGTSFYNEQF
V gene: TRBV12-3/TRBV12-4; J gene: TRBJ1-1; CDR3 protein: ASTYNGGGTEAF
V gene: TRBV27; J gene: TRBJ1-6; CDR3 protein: ASRGQVRNSPLH
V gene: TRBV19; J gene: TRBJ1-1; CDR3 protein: ASSMWGQGAEAF
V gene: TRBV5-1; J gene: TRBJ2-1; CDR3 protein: ASSLAGQSINEQF